This T cell receptor beta chain was captured by sequencing in a study of OX40 agonist ivuxolimab in advanced cancers. General study findings and limits: The study found that CD8+ T cells averaged more expanded clones than CD4+.

A word on this clone: Its antigen is as yet unknown.

Repertoires were generated with immunoSEQ multiplex PCR, while TCRdb's copy carries only in-frame clones and drops some. In the table there are tens of thousands of clones, roughly nine tenths of which are singletons. V was trimmed by 0 bases and J by 6 bases, leaving 14 bases between them. The CDR3 spans 15 residues. Germline V gene sequence: CDR1 MNHEY, CDR2 SVGAGI. The sequencing used CD4+ or CD8+ T cells sorted from blood, collected in a trial of the OX40 agonist ivuxolimab. This clonotype originated in an adult with an advanced solid tumor such as melanoma, head and neck, liver or kidney cancer. The chain couples TRBV6-5 to TRBJ1-2, with D possibly matching TRBD1 (6 bases). The DNA of the CDR3 is TGTGCCAGCAGTTACTCGCGGCAGGGGACCAATGGCTACACCTTC. Amino acids: CASSYSRQGTNGYTF.